Below are 32 T cell receptor beta chains sequenced from a single sample in a study of vaccination effects on CD4 cells after COVID-19. What these receptors recognize is not known. Sequenced by immunoSEQ multiplex PCR; TCRdb stores in-frame clones only, minus some. This table holds approximately 30,000 clones, 60% to 80% found once. On day 10 of culture, CD4+ T cells were separated out. The sample consisted of CD4+ T cells from PBMCs cultured without peptide, taken before COVID-19 vaccination. Receptors originate from a human donor who received a COVID-19 vaccine.

This chain links TRBV20-1 with TRBJ1-5; D gene unclear. CDR1 and CDR2 (germline): DFQATT, SNEGSKA (reference sequence). The CDR3 totals 13 residues. The V gene lost 3 bases and the J gene lost 7 bases, with 13 bases spanning the gap. CDR3 coding DNA: TGCAGTGCTAGTGGAGGTAATTACCAGCCCCAGCATTTT. Translating it yields CSASGGNYQPQHF.

V gene TRBV6-1 combines with J gene TRBJ1-5; possible D gene TRBD1, 6 bases. V lost 0 bases and J lost 9, with 12 bases in between. The germline V gene encodes CDR1 MNHNS and CDR2 SASEGT. The CDR3 runs 14 residues. The CDR3 reads CASSEASGGGPQHF. CDR3 nucleotide sequence: TGTGCCAGCAGTGAAGCGTCAGGAGGGGGGCCCCAGCATTTT.

The V gene is TRBV3-1 (or the pseudogene TRBV3-2), the J gene TRBJ2-7; D may match TRBD1 or TRBD2 (5 bases each). Trimming removed 4 bases at V and 2 bases at J, with 12 bases between. The CDR3 contains 14 residues. The V gene's germline CDR1 is LGHDT and CDR2 YNNKEL (reference sequence). This chain's CDR3 is CASSLRDGTYEQYF. CDR3 sequence (DNA): TGTGCCAGCAGCCTCCGGGACGGGACCTACGAGCAGTACTTC.

The table lists this clone with a few counts. The chain is built from TRBV6-1 and TRBJ1-2; D is uncertain. The CDR3 runs 17 residues. Trimming took off 4 bases at V and 0 bases at J, with 18 bases between the two ends. Germline V gives CDR1 MNHNS, CDR2 SASEGT. As DNA, the CDR3 is TGTGCCAGCAGTGGCCCGGGATCTGGGAAAGCTAACTATGGCTACACCTTC. This gives the protein CASSGPGSGKANYGYTF.

This clone has just a few counts. This chain connects TRBV24-1 to TRBJ2-7; 9 bases agree with TRBD1. The ends lost 9 bases at V and 5 bases at J; junction bases unmatched: 7. CDR1 is KGHDR and CDR2 is SFDVKD in the germline V gene. The CDR3 extends over 13 amino acids. The CDR3 loop is CATEDRGSHEQYF. CDR3 sequence (DNA): TGTGCCACCGAGGACAGGGGAAGTCACGAGCAGTACTTC.

DNA of the CDR3: TGCGCCACTAGGGACAGGGATGGCTACACCTTC. It encodes CATRDRDGYTF. The chain uses TRBV5-1 and TRBJ1-2, with 9 bases aligning to TRBD1. The CDR3 extends over 11 amino acids. Germline V gene lookup returns CDR1 SGHRS and CDR2 YFSETQ. Unmatched junction bases numbered 3, after V lost 9 bases and J lost 6 bases.

This sequence joins TRBV4-1 and TRBJ1-4; D ambiguous. Germline V gene sequence: CDR1 MGHRA, CDR2 YSYEKL. The CDR3 has 13 residues. The ends were cut back, 2 bases at V and 7 bases at J, with 8 bases in the middle. The CDR3 reads CASSQIKGEKLFF. The CDR3 DNA sequence: TGCGCCAGCAGCCAAATAAAGGGTGAAAAACTGTTTTTT.

The V gene is TRBV6-5, the J gene TRBJ1-1; D remains unclear. Germline values: CDR1 MNHEY, CDR2 SVGAGI. Trimming removed 5 bases from V and 7 bases from J, with 11 bases in between. This CDR3 region has 12 residues. The CDR3 loop is CASSRGLGEAFF. The CDR3 region has the DNA TGTGCCAGCAGTCGCGGACTCGGTGAAGCTTTCTTT.

CDR3 sequence: CASRSLSGRFNYGYTF. CDR3 DNA sequence: TGTGCCAGTAGGTCCCTCTCAGGACGCTTTAACTATGGCTACACCTTC. The chain has TRBV19 and TRBJ1-2; D uncertain. This CDR3 is built from 16 residues. From germline, CDR1 is LNHDA and CDR2 SQIVND (reference sequence). Trimming took off 6 bases at V and 1 base at J, with 18 bases between the two ends.

V and J are TRBV6-2 or TRBV6-3 and TRBJ1-1; D remains unclear. Germline V lookup: CDR1 MNHEY, CDR2 SVGEGT. The CDR3 has 15 residues. The V gene lost 4 bases and the J gene lost 1 base, with 13 bases spanning the gap. CDR3 residues: CASSSELAPNTEAFF. In DNA form, the CDR3 reads TGTGCCAGCAGTTCGGAATTGGCCCCGAACACTGAAGCTTTCTTT.

The chain's CDR3 is CSTLGASPYNEQFF. In DNA, the CDR3 is TGCAGTACCCTCGGGGCAAGTCCCTACAATGAGCAGTTCTTC. J is TRBJ2-1 and V is TRBV29-1, with D perhaps matching TRBD1 or TRBD2 (5 bases each). The CDR3 loop spans 14 amino acids. The germline CDR1 and CDR2 sequences are SQVTM and ANQGSEA.

The J gene is TRBJ1-2, the V gene TRBV13, with D hard to call. The CDR3 has 18 amino acids. CDR1 PRHDT and CDR2 FYEKMQ come from the germline V gene (reference sequence). Trimming took off 6 bases at V and 5 bases at J, with 28 bases between the two ends. CDR3 sequence reads: CASRLERERATGYYGYTF. The CDR3 nucleotides read TGTGCCAGCAGACTCGAACGGGAAAGGGCCACGGGCTATTATGGCTACACCTTC.

This chain joins TRBV18 and TRBJ2-2; D is possibly TRBD2 (5 bases). This CDR3 spans 14 amino acids. The germline V and J ends were trimmed by 3 bases and 6 bases, with 11 bases remaining between them. In germline, CDR1 is KGHSH, CDR2 LQKENI. This chain's CDR3 is CASSPSKGAGELFF. The CDR3 DNA reads as TGTGCCAGCTCACCGTCAAAGGGAGCCGGGGAGCTGTTTTTT.

This clone was seen just once. The chain is built from TRBV3-1 (or the pseudogene TRBV3-2) and TRBJ2-3, with no clear D. V was trimmed by 4 bases and J by 4 bases, leaving 9 bases between them. This CDR3 is built from 13 residues. The V gene's germline CDR1 is LGHDT and CDR2 YNNKEL (reference sequence). The CDR3 nucleotides are TGTGCCAGCAGCCCTGGCGGATCAGATACGCAGTATTTT. It is translated as CASSPGGSDTQYF.

The genes are TRBV13 and TRBJ2-1, with TRBD2 identical over 10 bases. This CDR3 has 17 amino acids. Per the germline V gene, CDR1 is PRHDT and CDR2 is FYEKMQ (reference sequence). The ends lost 5 bases at V and 7 bases at J; junction bases unmatched: 14. The CDR3 loop is CASSRPGLAGGYNEQFF. The CDR3 DNA reads TGTGCCAGCAGCCGACCCGGCTTAGCGGGAGGTTATAATGAGCAGTTCTTC.

The table lists this clone with a count of one. J is TRBJ2-1 and V is TRBV7-2; D unresolved. This CDR3 is 15 amino acids long. Germline V CDR1 and CDR2: SGHTA, FQGNSA. Trimming left V 1 base short and J 0 bases short, with 7 bases between. In DNA form, the CDR3 reads TGTGCCAGCAGCTTAGACTGGAGCTCCTACAATGAGCAGTTCTTC. Its protein product is CASSLDWSSYNEQFF.

V and J are TRBV7-2 and TRBJ2-3, with D perhaps given as TRBD1 or TRBD2 (5 bases each). Per the germline V gene, CDR1 is SGHTA and CDR2 is FQGNSA. This CDR3 region has 15 residues. The V gene lost 5 bases and the J gene lost 0 bases, with 12 bases spanning the gap. The CDR3 here is CASSVSGSSTDTQYF. DNA of the CDR3: TGTGCCAGCAGCGTCTCAGGGAGTAGCACAGATACGCAGTATTTT.

This sequence joins TRBV6-5 and TRBJ2-3, with 11 nucleotides matching TRBD1. With 10 bases clipped from V and 3 bases from J, the junction kept 3 bases outside the gene matches. This CDR3 is 13 amino acids long. CDR1 and CDR2 from the germline V gene are MNHEY and SVGAGI. The CDR3 coding sequence is TGTGCCACCCGGGACAGGGGGACAGATACGCAGTATTTT. It yields the protein CATRDRGTDTQYF.

V usage is TRBV5-1 and J usage is TRBJ1-5, with D possibly matching TRBD1 (5 bases). Germline V CDR1 and CDR2: SGHRS, YFSETQ. V lost 0 bases and J 4 bases, leaving 8 bases between the germline ends. This CDR3 region has 14 residues. DNA of the CDR3: TGCGCCAGCAGCTTGGGGGGCCCGAATCAGCCCCAGCATTTT. Residues: CASSLGGPNQPQHF.

The CDR3 is CASKIREGNSPLHF. CDR3 sequence (DNA): TGTGCCAGCAAGATCCGGGAGGGGAATTCACCCCTCCACTTT. The chain recombines TRBV2 with TRBJ1-6, with TRBD1 as a possible D gene (5 bases). Germline CDR1 SNHLY, CDR2 FYNNEI. V lost 7 bases and J 7 bases, leaving 14 bases between the germline ends. The CDR3 consists of 14 residues.

This sequence joins TRBV5-4 and TRBJ2-3; 12 nucleotides line up with TRBD2. This CDR3 contains 15 residues. From germline, CDR1 is SGHNT and CDR2 YYREEE (reference sequence). The V segment lost 7 bases and the J segment 4 bases; nucleotides outside the gene matches: 7. CDR3 DNA sequence: TGTGCCAGCGGACCTAGCGGGGGGGCCTCAGATACGCAGTATTTT. This encodes CASGPSGGASDTQYF.

The CDR3 here is CASSEGAGSYNEQFF. CDR3 nucleotides: TGTGCCAGCAGTGAGGGGGCAGGCTCCTACAATGAGCAGTTCTTC. The rearrangement links TRBV6-4 to TRBJ2-1, with D perhaps TRBD1 (6 bases). Germline V gene sequence: CDR1 MRHNA, CDR2 SNTAGT. This CDR3 has 15 amino acids. V was pared by 3 bases and J by 0 bases, with 9 bases between.

This clone was detected a few times. V and J are TRBV19 and TRBJ1-2; 7 nucleotides match TRBD1. Germline V gene sequence: CDR1 LNHDA, CDR2 SQIVND (reference sequence). V shed 7 bases and J 7 bases; nucleotides not matched to a gene: 12. The CDR3 loop spans 14 amino acids. CDR3 in amino acids: CASTRGGAGGGYTF. Written as DNA, the CDR3 is TGTGCCAGTACCCGAGGGGGCGCGGGGGGTGGCTACACCTTC.

This clone was picked up a small number of times. The genes are TRBV7-8 and TRBJ2-3, with TRBD2 matching 7 bases. The CDR3 covers 17 residues. CDR1 SGHVS and CDR2 FQNEAQ come from the germline V gene. V dropped 1 base and J dropped 0; count of bases not matched to a gene: 7. The CDR3 loop reads CASSLGGGITSTDTQYF. As DNA, the CDR3 is TGTGCCAGCAGCTTAGGGGGGGGTATAACTAGCACAGATACGCAGTATTTT.

The chain employs TRBV3-1 (or the pseudogene TRBV3-2) and TRBJ2-7, with 9 bases aligning to TRBD2. V lost 3 bases, J lost 5 bases, and 11 bases stayed unmatched. In germline, CDR1 is LGHDT, CDR2 YNNKEL (reference sequence). This CDR3 spans 16 amino acids. As DNA, the CDR3 is TGTGCCAGCAGCCAGGGCTTAGCGGGGGTTGTCCACGAGCAGTACTTC. The encoded protein is CASSQGLAGVVHEQYF.

The CDR3 DNA reads as TGTGCCAGCAGCGTAGAGGCGGTCATGGTGGGGGGGCCGACATCCTACGAGCAGTACTTC. Protein sequence: CASSVEAVMVGGPTSYEQYF. The chain joins TRBV9 to TRBJ2-7; D may be TRBD2 (7 bases). Germline-derived CDR1 and CDR2 are SGDLS and YYNGEE. V lost 0 bases to trimming and J lost 1 base, with 26 bases between them. The CDR3 covers 20 residues.

The table lists this clone with a count of one. The rearrangement joins TRBV7-9 to TRBJ2-7; 7 bases are shared with TRBD1. Looked up from germline, CDR1 is SEHNR and CDR2 is FQNEAQ (reference sequence). The CDR3 has 11 residues. V was pared by 5 bases and J by 9 bases, with 4 bases of the junction left unmatched. CDR3 protein: CASSIQGWQYF. The DNA of the CDR3 is TGTGCCAGCAGCATACAGGGGTGGCAGTACTTC.

The rearrangement links TRBV27 to TRBJ1-2; 8 bases fit TRBD1. The germline gives CDR1 MNHEY, CDR2 SMNVEV (reference sequence). With 2 bases clipped from V and 4 bases from J, the junction kept 18 bases outside the gene matches. This CDR3 has 19 amino acids. The CDR3 region has the DNA TGTGCCAGCAGTTTACGACATGACAGGGGACTGCTGCGTGGCTATGGCTACACCTTC. Amino acid sequence: CASSLRHDRGLLRGYGYTF.

This clone turned up a few times. The V and J genes are TRBV7-9 and TRBJ1-4; D unclear. V was clipped by 3 bases and J by 0 bases, with 14 bases between them. In germline, CDR1 is SEHNR, CDR2 FQNEAQ (reference sequence). CDR3 length: 17 amino acids. The CDR3 region is CASSFLSRPATNEKLFF. The CDR3 region has the DNA TGTGCCAGCAGCTTTTTAAGTAGGCCAGCAACTAATGAAAAACTGTTTTTT.

J is TRBJ1-1 and V is TRBV11-3, with unresolved D. The germline gives CDR1 SGHNT, CDR2 YENEEA. This CDR3 is 13 amino acids long. Trimming removed 5 bases at V and 5 bases at J, with 12 bases between. CDR3 sequence (DNA): TGTGCCAGCAGCCGAGACGGACTTACTGAAGCTTTCTTT. Protein product: CASSRDGLTEAFF.

The chain combines TRBV21-1 with TRBJ2-6; the DNA was not used to check the table's D call, TRBD2. TRBV21-1 is noted as a pseudogene. The length of the CDR3 is 16 residues. The CDR3: CASSKACDSGANVLTF. CDR3 bases: TGTGCCAGCAGCAAAGCCTGCGACTCTGGGGCCAACGTCCTGACTTTC.

This clone was picked up a small number of times. The chain is built from TRBV3-1 (or the pseudogene TRBV3-2) and TRBJ2-2, with D perhaps matching TRBD2 (6 bases). Per germline, CDR1 LGHDT and CDR2 YNNKEL (reference sequence). The CDR3 extends over 12 amino acids. The ends were cut back, 8 bases at V and 3 bases at J, with 7 bases in the middle. The CDR3: CASGGYTGELFF. The CDR3 DNA sequence: TGTGCCAGCGGGGGGTACACCGGGGAGCTGTTTTTT.